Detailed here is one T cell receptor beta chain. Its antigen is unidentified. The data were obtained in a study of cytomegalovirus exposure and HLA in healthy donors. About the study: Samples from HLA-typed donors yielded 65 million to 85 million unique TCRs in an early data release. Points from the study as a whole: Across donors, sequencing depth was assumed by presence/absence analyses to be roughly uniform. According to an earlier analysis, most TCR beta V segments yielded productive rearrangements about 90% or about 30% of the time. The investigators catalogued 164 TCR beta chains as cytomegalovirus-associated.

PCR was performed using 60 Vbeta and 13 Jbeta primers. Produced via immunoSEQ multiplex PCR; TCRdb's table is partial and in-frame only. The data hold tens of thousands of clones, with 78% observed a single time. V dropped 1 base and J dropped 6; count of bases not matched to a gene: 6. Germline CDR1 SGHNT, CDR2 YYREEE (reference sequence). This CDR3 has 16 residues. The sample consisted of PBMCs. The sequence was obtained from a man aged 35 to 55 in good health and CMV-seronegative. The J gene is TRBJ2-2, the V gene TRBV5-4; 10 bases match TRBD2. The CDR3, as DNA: TGTGCCAGCAGCTTGCACTCCGGGACTAGCGCCGGGGAGCTGTTTTTT. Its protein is CASSLHSGTSAGELFF.